This T cell receptor beta chain was found in a study of cytomegalovirus exposure and HLA in healthy donors. For the study at large: Caucasian-associated ancestry cluster membership applied to around 80% of a few hundred genotyped donors. The study's findings and limits: Fewer N-insertions (relative to the roughly 720-donor mean) were reportedly seen in an Asian-associated ancestry cluster in a later analysis. A further, later analysis showed that HLA-associated TCR beta chains (compared with equally common others) were more clonally expanded. The authors considered a cluster of highly shared sequence variants likely to be a sequencing artifact.

On this clone itself: Its antigen is not identified.

Primers for the PCR totalled 60 Vbeta and 13 Jbeta. Using immunoSEQ multiplex PCR, the repertoire was profiled, and TCRdb retains in-frame clones only, with some absent. Here the sample spans 150,000 to 160,000 clones, 70% to 80% being singletons. With V trimmed by 2 bases and J by 4 bases, 4 bases remained unmatched. There are 14 residues in the CDR3. Germline V gene data show CDR1 as MNHEY and CDR2 as SVGAGI. Sequences were obtained from PBMCs. The chain is built from TRBV6-5 and TRBJ2-7; 8 bases line up with TRBD2. This clonotype was sampled from a woman between 40 and 50 years old in good health and CMV-seronegative. The CDR3 is CASSYKRETYEQYF. The CDR3 DNA sequence: TGTGCCAGCAGTTACAAGCGGGAGACGTACGAGCAGTACTTC.